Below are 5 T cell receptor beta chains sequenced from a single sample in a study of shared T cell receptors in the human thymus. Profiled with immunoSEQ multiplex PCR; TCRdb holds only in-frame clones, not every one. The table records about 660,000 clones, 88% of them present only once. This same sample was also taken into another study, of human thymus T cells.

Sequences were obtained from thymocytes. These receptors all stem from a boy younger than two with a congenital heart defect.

CDR3 protein: CASSWRLSGDSYNEQFF. Written as DNA, the CDR3 is TGTGCCAGCAGCTGGAGGTTGTCGGGAGATTCCTACAATGAGCAGTTCTTC. The rearrangement links TRBV5-6 to TRBJ2-1; TRBD2 might be the D (6 bases). The CDR3 sequence is 17 residues long. In germline, CDR1 is SGHDT, CDR2 YYEEEE. V lost 3 bases, J lost 1 base, and 17 bases lay in between.

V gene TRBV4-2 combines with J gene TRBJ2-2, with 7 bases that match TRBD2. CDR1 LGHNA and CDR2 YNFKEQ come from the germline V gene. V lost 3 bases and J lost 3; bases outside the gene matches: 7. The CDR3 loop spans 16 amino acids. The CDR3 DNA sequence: TGTGCCAGCAGCCAGCGGGAGTGGATGGACACCGGGGAGCTGTTTTTT. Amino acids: CASSQREWMDTGELFF.

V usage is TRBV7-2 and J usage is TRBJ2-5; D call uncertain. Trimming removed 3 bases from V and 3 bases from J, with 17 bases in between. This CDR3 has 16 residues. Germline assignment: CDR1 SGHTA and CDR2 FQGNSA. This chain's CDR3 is CASSLSPSGVEETQYF. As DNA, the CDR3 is TGTGCCAGCAGCTTGAGCCCATCCGGAGTGGAAGAGACCCAGTACTTC. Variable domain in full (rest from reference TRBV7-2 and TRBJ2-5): GAGVSQSPSNKVTEKGKDVELRCDPISGHTALYWYRQSLGQGLEFLIYFQGNSAPDKSGLPSDRFSAERTGGSVSTLTIQRTQQEDSAVYLCASSLSPSGVEETQYFGPGTRLLVL.

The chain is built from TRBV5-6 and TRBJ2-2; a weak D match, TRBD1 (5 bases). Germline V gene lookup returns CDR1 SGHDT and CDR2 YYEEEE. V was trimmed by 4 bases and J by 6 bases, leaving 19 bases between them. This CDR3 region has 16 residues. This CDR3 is CASSPPGSQRAGELFF. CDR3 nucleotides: TGTGCCAGCAGCCCACCAGGGTCCCAACGCGCCGGGGAGCTGTTTTTT.

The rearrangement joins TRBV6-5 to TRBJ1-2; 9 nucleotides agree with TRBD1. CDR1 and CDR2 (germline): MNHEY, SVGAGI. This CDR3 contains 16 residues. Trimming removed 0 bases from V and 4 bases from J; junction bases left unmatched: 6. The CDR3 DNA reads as TGTGCCAGCAGTTACTCGAGACAGGGGGGCCTCTATGGCTACACCTTC. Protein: CASSYSRQGGLYGYTF.